One sample yielded the 21 T cell receptor beta chains listed below, sequenced in a study of beta chain features in type 1 diabetes. The entirety of the isolated RNA underwent reverse transcription, so expressed TCRB transcripts were sequenced. Libraries were prepared by immunoSEQ multiplex PCR; TCRdb keeps only in-frame clonotypes and omits some of them. Here the sample spans 900,000 or so clones, roughly a sixth being singletons. The sequenced sample was naive CD4+ T cells from blood. The receptor set was obtained from a woman under 30 in good health.

The V and J genes are TRBV18 and TRBJ1-2; no definite D call. The CDR3 extends over 16 amino acids. CDR1 KGHSH and CDR2 LQKENI come from the germline V gene. Deletions cut 0 bases from V and 0 bases from J, with 11 bases between. The CDR3 nucleotides read TGTGCCAGCTCACCACCGTCGGCCCAGACTAACTATGGCTACACCTTC. This gives the protein CASSPPSAQTNYGYTF.

V is TRBV11-1 and J is TRBJ2-4; 7 bases map to TRBD1. J gave up 6 bases and V 3 bases, and 8 bases lay outside the gene matches. The CDR3 consists of 15 residues. Germline V gene sequence: CDR1 SGHAT, CDR2 FQDESV (reference sequence). The CDR3 loop is CASSFSRGRGNIQYF. CDR3 nucleotides: TGTGCCAGCAGCTTTTCAAGGGGGCGTGGAAACATTCAGTACTTC.

Details on this clone: The sample carries other DNA sequences with the same CDR3. The chain links TRBV28 to TRBJ2-1, with D perhaps TRBD2 (5 bases). Germline V CDR1 and CDR2: MDHEN, SYDVKM. Between the trimmed V and J ends, which lost 7 bases and 4 bases, there was a span of 5 bases. This CDR3 is 11 amino acids long. CDR3 sequence: CASTGYNEQFF. In DNA, the CDR3 is TGTGCCAGCACGGGATACAATGAGCAGTTCTTC.

The chain links TRBV20-1 to TRBJ1-1, with D tentatively TRBD1 (6 bases). This CDR3 region has 11 residues. Per the germline V gene, CDR1 is DFQATT and CDR2 is SNEGSKA (reference sequence). V dropped 6 bases and J dropped 11 bases, with 16 bases sitting between them. The CDR3 bases are TGCAGTGCCCGGGGGCTGCCTACGGCTTTCTTT. Its protein is CSARGLPTAFF.

The chain links TRBV7-2 to TRBJ2-7; D is undetermined. The germline V gene has CDR1 SGHTA and CDR2 FQGNSA. The CDR3 loop spans 15 amino acids. Trimming removed 4 bases at V and 0 bases at J, with 13 bases between. Here the CDR3 DNA reads TGTGCCAGCAGCTCCTCGGCCCTCTTCTCCTACGAGCAGTACTTC. Encoded protein: CASSSSALFSYEQYF. Looking up the rest from reference TRBV7-2 and TRBJ2-7 gives the full variable domain: GAGVSQSPSNKVTEKGKDVELRCDPISGHTALYWYRQSLGQGLEFLIYFQGNSAPDKSGLPSDRFSAERTGGSVSTLTIQRTQQEDSAVYLCASSSSALFSYEQYFGPGTRLTVT.

In its sample, this clone was seen a few times. This chain uses TRBV4-2 with TRBJ2-3, with D tentatively TRBD1 or TRBD2 (5 bases each). The V gene's germline CDR1 is LGHNA and CDR2 YNFKEQ. The CDR3 length is 13 residues. The germline V and J ends were trimmed by 0 bases and 11 bases, with 12 bases remaining between them. The chain's CDR3 is CASSQERGPKQYF. CDR3 coding DNA: TGTGCCAGCAGCCAAGAGAGGGGTCCTAAGCAGTATTTT.

This clone was counted between two and nine times. This chain links TRBV5-4 with TRBJ2-5, with 8 bases aligning to TRBD2. CDR3 length: 15 residues. Looked up from germline, CDR1 is SGHNT and CDR2 is YYREEE (reference sequence). The J segment lost 5 bases and the V segment lost 2 bases, leaving 8 bases of the junction unmatched. The CDR3 DNA is TGTGCCAGCAGCTTTACTAGCGGAGGGGAGGAGACCCAGTACTTC. Translating it yields CASSFTSGGEETQYF.

The chain uses TRBV14 and TRBJ2-3, with D perhaps assigned TRBD1 or TRBD2 (5 bases each). Trimming took off 3 bases at V and 6 bases at J, with 10 bases between the two ends. This CDR3 has 13 amino acids. Per the germline V gene, CDR1 is SGHDN and CDR2 is FVKESK. CDR3 region: CASSQGTGDTQYF. The CDR3 DNA reads TGTGCCAGCAGCCAGGGGACGGGGGATACGCAGTATTTT.

This clone showed up just a few times. The V and J genes are TRBV19 and TRBJ1-5; D not certain. The CDR3 totals 15 residues. The germline gives CDR1 LNHDA, CDR2 SQIVND (reference sequence). Trimming took 9 bases from V and 9 from J, leaving 24 bases between them. The CDR3 protein is CASQVGQAPSWPQHF. CDR3 sequence (DNA): TGTGCCAGCCAAGTCGGGCAGGCGCCTTCCTGGCCCCAGCATTTT. Full variable domain (missing parts from reference TRBV19 and TRBJ1-5): DGGITQSPKYLFRKEGQNVTLSCEQNLNHDAMYWYRQDPGQGLRLIYYSQIVNDFQKGDIAEGYSVSREKKESFPLTVTSAQKNPTAFYLCASQVGQAPSWPQHFGDGTRLSIL.

There are a few counts of this clone. The chain uses TRBV7-2 and TRBJ1-5, with D perhaps matching TRBD1 (5 bases). V was trimmed by 1 base and J by 10 bases, leaving 11 bases between them. Germline V lookup: CDR1 SGHTA, CDR2 FQGNSA. The CDR3 loop spans 13 amino acids. The CDR3 region is CASSLDRGGPQHF. In nucleotides, the CDR3 is TGTGCCAGCAGCTTAGATAGGGGAGGACCCCAGCATTTT.

This clone was seen only a few times. This chain joins TRBV5-1 and TRBJ2-3; 11 bases are a match to TRBD2. The V segment lost 3 bases and the J segment 3 bases; nucleotides outside the gene matches: 12. This CDR3 contains 18 residues. Germline CDR1 and CDR2: SGHRS and YFSETQ. CDR3 bases: TGCGCCAGCAGCTATACTATCCCGGGACTAGCGGCTACAGATACGCAGTATTTT. Protein product: CASSYTIPGLAATDTQYF.

This clone has just a few counts. V and J are TRBV27 and TRBJ1-2; D not resolved. The CDR3 runs to 13 residues. Trimming took off 3 bases at V and 4 bases at J, with 9 bases between the two ends. CDR1 and CDR2 (germline): MNHEY, SMNVEV (reference sequence). Written as DNA, the CDR3 is TGTGCCAGCAGTTTTGACGGTGGCTATGGCTACACCTTC. This encodes CASSFDGGYGYTF.

The table lists this clone with a few counts. V gene TRBV7-8 combines with J gene TRBJ2-7; 10 bases are shared with TRBD2. The CDR3 has 16 amino acids. J gave up 0 bases and V 0 bases, and 2 bases lay outside the gene matches. Germline values: CDR1 SGHVS, CDR2 FQNEAQ. As DNA, the CDR3 is TGTGCCAGCAGCTTAGCCGGGACTAGCGACTCCTACGAGCAGTACTTC. Translated, it gives CASSLAGTSDSYEQYF.

This clone was counted only a few times. The chain couples TRBV11-2 to TRBJ2-7; weak D call: TRBD1 (5 bases). V dropped 3 bases and J dropped 4 bases, with 13 bases sitting between them. Germline V gene sequence: CDR1 SGHAT, CDR2 FQNNGV. The CDR3 has 14 amino acids. This CDR3 is CASSFLSQGYEQYF. The CDR3 region has the DNA TGTGCCAGCAGCTTTTTGTCCCAGGGTTACGAGCAGTACTTC. Together with reference TRBV11-2 and TRBJ2-7, the CDR3 gives the full variable domain: EAGVAQSPRYKIIEKRQSVAFWCNPISGHATLYWYQQILGQGPKLLIQFQNNGVVDDSQLPKDRFSAERLKGVDSTLKIQPAKLEDSAVYLCASSFLSQGYEQYFGPGTRLTVT.

This clone was counted only a few times. The V gene is TRBV18, the J gene TRBJ2-7; tentatively, D is TRBD2 (5 bases). From germline, CDR1 is KGHSH and CDR2 LQKENI. The CDR3 sequence is 14 residues long. V shed 2 bases and J shed 6 bases, with 14 bases lying between them. DNA of the CDR3: TGTGCCAGCTCACCATCGTACAGAGGGAGCGAGCAGTACTTC. This translates into CASSPSYRGSEQYF.

The chain recombines TRBV18 with TRBJ2-3; 9 bases agree with TRBD2. The germline V gene encodes CDR1 KGHSH and CDR2 LQKENI. V gave up 0 bases and J gave up 2 bases; unmatched junction bases: 6. The length of the CDR3 is 17 residues. CDR3 sequence: CASSPPKLAGYTDTQYF. CDR3 nucleotides: TGTGCCAGCTCACCACCGAAACTAGCGGGTTACACAGATACGCAGTATTTT.

On this clone itself: Other DNA variants within this sample encode the same CDR3. J is TRBJ2-7 and V is TRBV6-5; 7 bases are shared with TRBD1. CDR3 length: 12 amino acids. Germline lookup yields CDR1 MNHEY and CDR2 SVGAGI. Trimming at V came to 9 bases and at J to 3 bases, leaving 5 bases not matched to a gene. This chain's CDR3 is CASRTGSYEQYF. The CDR3 DNA reads TGTGCCAGTAGGACAGGCAGCTACGAGCAGTACTTC.

In this sample, this clone turned up a few times. This chain links TRBV11-2 with TRBJ2-6; D ambiguous. This CDR3 is 17 amino acids long. In germline, CDR1 is SGHAT, CDR2 FQNNGV. The V and J ends lost 3 bases and 1 base respectively, with 13 bases between them. CDR3: CASSFLPPISGANVLTF. DNA of the CDR3: TGTGCCAGCAGCTTCCTCCCCCCCATATCTGGGGCCAACGTCCTGACTTTC.

This clone was observed a handful of times. The chain uses TRBV18 and TRBJ2-1; TRBD1 agrees at 10 bases. V trimming: 6 bases; J trimming: 2 bases; junction bases outside the gene matches: 4. CDR3 length: 15 residues. Germline lookup yields CDR1 KGHSH and CDR2 LQKENI. CDR3 protein: CASSRGQGTYNEQFF. The CDR3 bases are TGTGCCAGCTCCAGGGGACAGGGGACCTACAATGAGCAGTTCTTC.

This clone was seen a few times. The chain links TRBV5-1 to TRBJ1-2; D ambiguous. The germline CDR1 and CDR2 sequences are SGHRS and YFSETQ. There are 14 residues in the CDR3. Between the trimmed V and J ends, which lost 4 bases and 5 bases, there was a span of 15 bases. The CDR3 region has the DNA TGCGCCAGCAGCATGGACGGCAATTCTTATGGCTACACCTTC. It specifies CASSMDGNSYGYTF.

This clone was detected a few times. The chain uses TRBV9 and TRBJ2-7; no reliable D call. The CDR3 sequence is 14 residues long. Germline CDR1 is SGDLS and CDR2 is YYNGEE. The V end lost 4 bases, the J end lost 7 bases, and 18 bases lay between the germline ends. CDR3 sequence: CASSPTSFSREQYF. The CDR3 coding sequence is TGTGCCAGCAGCCCAACCTCTTTCTCGAGAGAGCAGTACTTC.